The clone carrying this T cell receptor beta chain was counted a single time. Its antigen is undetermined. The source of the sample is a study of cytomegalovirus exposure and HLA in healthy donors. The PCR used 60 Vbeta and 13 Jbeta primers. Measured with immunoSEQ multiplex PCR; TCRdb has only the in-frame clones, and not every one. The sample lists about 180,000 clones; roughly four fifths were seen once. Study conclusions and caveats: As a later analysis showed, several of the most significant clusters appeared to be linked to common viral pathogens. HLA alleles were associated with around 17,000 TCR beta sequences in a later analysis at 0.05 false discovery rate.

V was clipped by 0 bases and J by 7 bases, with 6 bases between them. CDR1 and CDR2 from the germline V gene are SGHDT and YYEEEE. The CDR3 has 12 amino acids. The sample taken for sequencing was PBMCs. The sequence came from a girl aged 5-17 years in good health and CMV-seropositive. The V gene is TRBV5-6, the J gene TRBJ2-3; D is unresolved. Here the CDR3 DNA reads TGTGCCAGCAGCTTGGATAGAAATACGCAGTATTTT. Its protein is CASSLDRNTQYF.